This TCR beta chain was recovered during a study of technical replicates of blood from a handful of donors. The CDR3 contains 13 residues. Trimming took off 3 bases at V and 6 bases at J, with 11 bases between the two ends. Looked up from germline, CDR1 is SGHVS and CDR2 is FQNEAQ. The data were produced by immunoSEQ multiplex PCR, yet TCRdb's version contains in-frame clones alone and is incomplete. In the table there are about 83,000 clones, 90% to 95% of which are singletons. The sequence was obtained from a human donor in good health. V gene TRBV7-8 combines with J gene TRBJ2-5; the D gene is possibly TRBD2 (5 bases). Sequenced input: T cells isolated from PBMCs. CDR3 amino acids: CASSFGLSKTQYF. The CDR3 region has the DNA TGTGCCAGCAGCTTTGGACTCTCGAAGACCCAGTACTTC.